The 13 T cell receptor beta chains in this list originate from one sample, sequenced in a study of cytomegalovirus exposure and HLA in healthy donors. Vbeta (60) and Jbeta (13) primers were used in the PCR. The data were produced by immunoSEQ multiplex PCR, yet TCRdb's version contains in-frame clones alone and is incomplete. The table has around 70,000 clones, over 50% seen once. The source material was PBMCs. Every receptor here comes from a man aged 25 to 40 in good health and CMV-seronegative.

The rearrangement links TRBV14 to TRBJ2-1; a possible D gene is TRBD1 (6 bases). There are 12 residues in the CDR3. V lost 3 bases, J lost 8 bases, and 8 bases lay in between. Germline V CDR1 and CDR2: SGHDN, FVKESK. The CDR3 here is CASSQGAYEQFF. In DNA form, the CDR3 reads TGTGCCAGCAGCCAGGGGGCCTATGAGCAGTTCTTC.

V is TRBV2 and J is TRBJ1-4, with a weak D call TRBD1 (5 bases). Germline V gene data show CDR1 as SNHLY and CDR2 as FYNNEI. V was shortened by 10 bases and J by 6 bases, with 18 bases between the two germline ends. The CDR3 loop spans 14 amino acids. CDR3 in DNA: TGTGCCACCAGGGATGGGAAGCGGGATGAAAAACTGTTTTTT. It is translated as CATRDGKRDEKLFF. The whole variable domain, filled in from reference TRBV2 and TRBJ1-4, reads EPEVTQTPSHQVTQMGQEVILRCVPISNHLYFYWYRQILGQKVEFLVSFYNNEISEKSEIFDDQFSVERPDGSNFTLKIRSTKLEDSAMYFCATRDGKRDEKLFFGSGTQLSVL.

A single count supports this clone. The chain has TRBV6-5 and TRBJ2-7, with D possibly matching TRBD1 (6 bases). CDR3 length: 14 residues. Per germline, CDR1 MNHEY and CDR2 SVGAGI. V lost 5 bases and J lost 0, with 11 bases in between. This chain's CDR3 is CASSDQGTSYEQYF. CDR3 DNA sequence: TGTGCCAGCAGTGATCAGGGGACCTCCTACGAGCAGTACTTC.

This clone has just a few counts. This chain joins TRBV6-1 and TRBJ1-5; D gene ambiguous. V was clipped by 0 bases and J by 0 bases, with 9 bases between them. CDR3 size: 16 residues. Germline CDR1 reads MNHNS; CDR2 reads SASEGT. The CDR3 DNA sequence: TGTGCCAGCAGTGAAGCAAGTGCTACTAGCAATCAGCCCCAGCATTTT. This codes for CASSEASATSNQPQHF.

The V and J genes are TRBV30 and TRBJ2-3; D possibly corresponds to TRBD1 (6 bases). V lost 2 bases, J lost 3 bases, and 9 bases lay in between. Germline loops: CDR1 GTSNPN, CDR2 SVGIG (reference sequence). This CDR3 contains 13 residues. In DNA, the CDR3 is TGTGCCTGGAGTCAGGGGTTGACAGATACGCAGTATTTT. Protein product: CAWSQGLTDTQYF.

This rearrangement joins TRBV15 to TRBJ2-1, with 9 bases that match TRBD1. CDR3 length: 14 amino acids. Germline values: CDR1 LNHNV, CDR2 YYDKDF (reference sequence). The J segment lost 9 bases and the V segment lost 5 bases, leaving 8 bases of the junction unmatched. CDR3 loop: CATSRSSTGGEQFF. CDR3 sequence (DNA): TGTGCCACCAGCCGGTCCTCGACAGGGGGTGAGCAGTTCTTC.

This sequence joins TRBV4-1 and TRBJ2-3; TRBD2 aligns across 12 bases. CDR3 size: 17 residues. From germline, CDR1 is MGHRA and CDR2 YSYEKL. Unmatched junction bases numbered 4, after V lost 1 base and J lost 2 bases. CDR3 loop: CASSQGLAGAYTDTQYF. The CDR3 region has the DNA TGCGCCAGCAGCCAAGGACTAGCGGGGGCCTACACAGATACGCAGTATTTT.

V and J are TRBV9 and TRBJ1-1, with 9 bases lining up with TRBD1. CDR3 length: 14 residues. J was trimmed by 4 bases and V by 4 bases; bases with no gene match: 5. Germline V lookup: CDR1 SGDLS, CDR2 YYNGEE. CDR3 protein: CASSPQGAFTEAFF. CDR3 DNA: TGTGCCAGCAGCCCACAGGGGGCTTTCACTGAAGCTTTCTTT.

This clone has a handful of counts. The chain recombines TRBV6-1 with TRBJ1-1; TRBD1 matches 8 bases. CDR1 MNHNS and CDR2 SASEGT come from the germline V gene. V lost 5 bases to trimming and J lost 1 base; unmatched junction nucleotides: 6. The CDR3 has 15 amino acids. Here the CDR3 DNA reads TGTGCCAGCAGTTTCCGGGACAGGAGGAACACTGAAGCTTTCTTT. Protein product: CASSFRDRRNTEAFF.

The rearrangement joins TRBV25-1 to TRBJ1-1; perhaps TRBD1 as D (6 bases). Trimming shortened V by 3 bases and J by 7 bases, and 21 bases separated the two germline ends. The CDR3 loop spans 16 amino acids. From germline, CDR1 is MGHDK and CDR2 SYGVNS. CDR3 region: CASSDPSRGGEDEAFF. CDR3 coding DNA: TGTGCCAGCAGTGATCCATCAAGGGGGGGGGAAGATGAAGCTTTCTTT.

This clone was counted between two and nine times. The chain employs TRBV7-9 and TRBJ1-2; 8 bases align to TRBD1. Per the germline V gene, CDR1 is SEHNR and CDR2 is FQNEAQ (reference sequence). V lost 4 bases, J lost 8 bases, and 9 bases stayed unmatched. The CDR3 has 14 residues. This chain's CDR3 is CASSSGTGWGGYTF. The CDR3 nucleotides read TGTGCCAGCAGCTCTGGGACAGGCTGGGGGGGCTACACCTTC.

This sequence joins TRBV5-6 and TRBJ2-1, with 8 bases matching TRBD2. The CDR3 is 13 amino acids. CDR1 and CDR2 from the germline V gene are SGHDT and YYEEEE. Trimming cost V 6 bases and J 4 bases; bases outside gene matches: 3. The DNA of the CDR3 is TGTGCCAGCATGGGCGGGGGGTACAATGAGCAGTTCTTC. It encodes CASMGGGYNEQFF.

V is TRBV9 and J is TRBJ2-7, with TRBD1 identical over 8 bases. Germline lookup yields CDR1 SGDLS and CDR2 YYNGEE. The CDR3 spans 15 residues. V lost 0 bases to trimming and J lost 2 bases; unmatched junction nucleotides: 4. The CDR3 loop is CASSVEAGGPYEQYF. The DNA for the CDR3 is TGTGCCAGCAGCGTAGAGGCAGGGGGCCCCTACGAGCAGTACTTC.